This entry describes one T cell receptor beta chain. Its recognized antigen is unknown. No base-level quality is on record; no much larger clone is a single base apart. A single peripheral blood draw of around 0.11 L on average was collected from each donor into heparinised tubes. Using a panel that included CD45RO, CCR7, CD25, CD127, CD95 and CD27, naive, central memory, regulatory and stem cell-like memory CD4+ T cells were sorted on a BD FACSAria II. A purity above 95% was achieved for all sorted populations. Right away, PBMCs were isolated by Lymphoprep density gradient centrifugation and were stained directly, with no culture step. So that batch effects would be minimized, each experiment stained and sorted samples in pairs, pairing one healthy donor with one patient. All of the isolated RNA was reverse transcribed with the High Capacity cDNA Reverse Transcription Kit, so expressed TCRB transcripts were sequenced. Naive, central memory and regulatory T cell samples underwent deep immunoSEQ sequencing, averaging approximately 3.5 million total reads per sample. After sorted cells were lysed in RLT buffer, RNA was extracted with DNase-treated RNeasy Micro or Mini kits, with the choice depending on cell number. To prevent cross-contamination, every cell subset was processed on its own, while patient and healthy donor samples were processed together. The immunoSEQ multiplex PCR was used to amplify TCRB sequences from cDNA, generating 87-bp fragments that spanned the CDR3 region. Amplicons were sequenced on the Illumina HiSeq platform. Per the authors' processing: PCR bias was corrected computationally using synthetic template baselines, and reads within Hamming distance 2 were collapsed, with unmergeable singletons discarded. Reads were aligned against IMGT so that V, D and J genes, CDR3 length and insertions or deletions at six rearrangement sites could be assigned. Within each subset, clonotype counts were normalized to the number of sorted cells before true diversity and Gini coefficients were calculated with the tcR R package. The overlap coefficient, calculated on TCRB nucleotide sequences, was used to measure repertoire sharing. Out-of-frame TCRB sequences from naive cells were analyzed as a proxy for the pre-selection repertoire. Drawn from immuneACCESS, this table holds only the in-frame rearrangements with V and J called that TCRdb kept. Clones are partly lost; checked studies trace under half to an unresolved V gene and leave the rest unexplained. The DNA gave D and trimming, while V, J and clone size come from that table. Present in this sample are 600,000 to 700,000 clones, roughly an eighth of which were seen just once. The top ten constitute more than 0.095% of the sample.

The data originate from a study of beta chain features in type 1 diabetes (dated by TCRdb to the late 2010s). Broadly, across the study: Mean age, gender distribution, total cell number and subset yield were not different between patients and healthy donors. In the study, recently diagnosed type 1 diabetes patients and matched healthy donors were compared on the TCRB repertoires of their sorted circulating CD4+ T cell subsets. Regulatory and stem cell-like memory subsets were isolated from only 8 patients and roughly eight healthy donors, whereas naive and central memory subsets came from all 30 or so donors. A total of just under 110,000,000 sorted cells were examined across all samples, and RNA yield correlated strongly with the number of cells per subset.

Overall study outcomes, separate from this receptor: Sequencing cDNA rather than genomic DNA could over-represent highly expressing activated cells, although activation and CD3 levels did not differ between groups. Fewer insertions and more nucleotide deletions at VDJ recombination sites were observed in patients with type 1 diabetes, implying thymic rearrangement abnormalities. The naive, central memory and regulatory TCRB repertoires appeared to resemble one another more closely among patients than among healthy donors. Shorter templates might have been favored by PCR, but patient and control samples were amplified and corrected together, so both groups would have been affected equally by any skew. In all four CD4+ subsets, TCRB CDR3 length was moderately but significantly shorter in type 1 diabetes patients. Because small numbers of individuals were included in the HLA sub-analyses, any influence of HLA type on TCRB rearrangement was left unresolved.

The CDR3 spans 15 residues, from the cysteine through the phenylalanine. The only DNA kept is the CDR3, 45 bases in frame from the first base. Trimming takes 0 bases from V and 5 bases from J, and the germline ends sit 14 bases apart. From a lookup of the germline V gene, CDR1 and CDR2 are SGHTS and YDEGEE. This clonotype was obtained from a man between 25 and 39 years old with type 1 diabetes. Sequencing was done on a sample of naive CD4+ T cells from blood. The cell subset or site label corresponds to: true naive CD4+ T cells. The rearranged chain carries TRBV5-8 and TRBJ2-5; the D region possibly corresponds to TRBD1 (5 bases align). DNA sequence: TGTGCCAGCAGCTTGGGCGGCCAGGGTAGGGAGACCCAGTACTTC. It translates as CASSLGGQGRETQYF.